A single sample gave rise to the 3 T cell receptor beta chains below, sequenced in a study of T cell therapy after organ transplantation. No antigen has been identified for these receptors. Sequencing used immunoSEQ multiplex PCR; TCRdb keeps in-frame clones, though not all of them. The sample carries over 45,000 clones, about 94% recorded once. The input for sequencing was CD8+ T cells from blood, taken before autologous CMV-specific T cell therapy. These receptors all stem from a human patient who had received a solid organ transplant and had CMV disease.

The rearrangement links TRBV6-5 to TRBJ1-1; D remains ambiguous. V was pared by 3 bases and J by 4 bases, with 6 bases between. The CDR3 length is 12 residues. Germline assignment: CDR1 MNHEY and CDR2 SVGAGI. The CDR3 DNA reads TGTGCCAGCAGTTATGGGCCCACTGAAGCTTTCTTT. Protein sequence: CASSYGPTEAFF.

The chain combines TRBV7-3 with TRBJ2-1; tentative D call: TRBD2 (6 bases). Trimming cost V 5 bases and J 10 bases, with 21 bases left between them. Germline V gene sequence: CDR1 SGHTA, CDR2 FQGTGA. CDR3 size: 15 residues. In DNA, the CDR3 is TGTGCCAGCAGCCCTATGGGGCCGGGGAGGACGGAGCAGTTCTTC. Its protein product is CASSPMGPGRTEQFF.

V usage is TRBV11-2 and J usage is TRBJ2-3; D remains unclear. From germline, CDR1 is SGHAT and CDR2 FQNNGV. This CDR3 comprises 14 residues. The V gene lost 4 bases and the J gene lost 1 base, with 9 bases spanning the gap. The CDR3 DNA reads as TGTGCCAGCAGCTCTAGTCTGCGCACAGATACGCAGTATTTT. This sequence encodes CASSSSLRTDTQYF.